This record looks at one TCR beta chain sequence and its context. Per the germline V gene, CDR1 is MGHDK and CDR2 is SYGVNS. Trimming removed 6 bases at V and 2 bases at J, with 12 bases between. The CDR3 is 14 amino acids. Profiled with immunoSEQ multiplex PCR; TCRdb holds only in-frame clones, not every one. Seen here are 120,000 to 150,000 clones, about nine tenths observed once, and the top ten hold less than 5%. This sample is part of a study of control samples from healthy donors and cancer patients. This TCR came from a young man in good health. The sequenced sample consisted of blood. The chain employs TRBV25-1 and TRBJ2-3; the D gene is possibly TRBD1 (6 bases). CDR3 amino acids: CASSEGDNTDTQYF. Here the CDR3 DNA reads TGTGCCAGCAGCGAGGGGGACAACACAGATACGCAGTATTTT.